The source of this TCR beta chain is a study of blood T cells in healthy people across ages. Findings and caveats of the study: Greater diversity and more naive CD4+ cells were seen in long-lived donors than in aged donors.

There are 14 residues in the CDR3. V was clipped by 6 bases and J by 1 base, with 14 bases between them. Germline lookup yields CDR1 DFQATT and CDR2 SNEGSKA (reference sequence). On this clonotype: Its specificity is unknown.

PBMCs numbering at least 7 million were isolated per sample. Combining a sample-barcoded 5' primer with a J-beta primer mix, a second PCR ran for roughly 7 to 11 cycles. In TCRdb, the 5' RACE reads were re-called with MiXCR into one record per CDR3 protein. This sample yields some 850,000 distinct CDR3 sequences, of which around a quarter are seen a single time; around 3% belongs to the top ten. The sample was also linked to a second study, of T cells of mothers and their children.

This TCR was recovered from a boy between 10 and 17 years old in good health. The chain couples TRBV20-1 to TRBJ2-3; either TRBD1 or TRBD2 may supply D (5 bases each). Sample: blood. CDR3 nucleotides: TGCAGTGCCCCAAATTGGGACCGCACAGATACGCAGTATTTT. It translates to CSAPNWDRTDTQYF.